The 5 T cell receptor beta chains given below trace back to one sample, sequenced in a study of cytomegalovirus exposure and HLA in healthy donors. The PCR employed 60 Vbeta primers together with 13 Jbeta primers. The data were produced by immunoSEQ multiplex PCR, yet TCRdb's version contains in-frame clones alone and is incomplete. Here the sample spans 150,000 to 200,000 clones, approximately 70% being singletons. The sample comprised PBMCs. These TCRs come from a woman between 25 and 40 years old in good health and CMV-seronegative.

The chain joins TRBV6-5 to TRBJ1-1, with a tentative D call TRBD1 (5 bases). Germline CDR1 MNHEY, CDR2 SVGAGI. The V gene lost 1 base and the J gene lost 5 bases, with 11 bases spanning the gap. This CDR3 comprises 14 residues. The CDR3 region has the DNA TGTGCCAGCAGTTACTTGTTGACAGCTACTGAAGCTTTCTTT. Encoded protein: CASSYLLTATEAFF.

This sequence joins TRBV6-1 and TRBJ1-3; 11 bases are shared with TRBD1. This CDR3 region has 15 residues. V was pared by 7 bases and J by 4 bases, with 6 bases of the junction left unmatched. Germline-derived CDR1 and CDR2 are MNHNS and SASEGT. This CDR3 is CASKGGQGVGNTIYF. The DNA of the CDR3 is TGTGCCAGCAAAGGGGGACAGGGGGTGGGAAACACCATATATTTT.

The rearrangement uses TRBV27 and TRBJ1-4; TRBD1 is a possible D gene (5 bases). Trimming removed 4 bases at V and 5 bases at J, with 8 bases between. The CDR3 runs 13 residues. CDR1 and CDR2 (germline): MNHEY, SMNVEV (reference sequence). The CDR3 region is CASSSRQNEKLFF. The DNA for the CDR3 is TGTGCCAGCAGTTCCCGACAGAATGAAAAACTGTTTTTT.

V and J are TRBV19 and TRBJ2-7; D not certain. Germline V lookup: CDR1 LNHDA, CDR2 SQIVND (reference sequence). This CDR3 comprises 13 residues. V was trimmed by 4 bases and J by 3 bases, leaving 10 bases between them. The DNA of the CDR3 is TGTGCCAGTAGTAGCGGTGGTTTCTACGAGCAGTACTTC. Translated: CASSSGGFYEQYF.

The V and J genes are TRBV7-2 and TRBJ2-7; D might be TRBD1 (5 bases). There are 14 residues in the CDR3. Between the trimmed V and J ends, which lost 3 bases and 0 bases, there was a span of 9 bases. Per the germline V gene, CDR1 is SGHTA and CDR2 is FQGNSA. The CDR3 here is CASSFVTDSYEQYF. The CDR3 bases are TGTGCCAGCAGCTTCGTGACAGACTCCTACGAGCAGTACTTC.